Each of the 5 T cell receptor beta chains below was sequenced from the same sample in a study of vaccination effects on CD4 cells after COVID-19. These receptors lack a known antigen. ViraFEST expansion of antigen-specific CD4+ T cells with viral peptide pools preceded sequencing. Once cultured for roughly nine days, the cells underwent separation to obtain CD4+ T cells. Each person got two doses of an mRNA SARS-CoV-2 vaccine, BNT162b2 or mRNA-1273. Sequencing used immunoSEQ multiplex PCR; TCRdb keeps in-frame clones, though not all of them. The data hold 26,000 or so clones, with about four fifths observed a single time. The input for sequencing was CD4+ T cells from PBMCs cultured with HCoV-NL63 spike peptides, taken after COVID-19 vaccination. The receptor set was obtained from a human donor who received a COVID-19 vaccine. Some clones in this sample may be carry-over from other donors' samples.

The J gene is TRBJ2-2, the V gene TRBV9; D is unclear. CDR3 length: 15 residues. Germline V gene data show CDR1 as SGDLS and CDR2 as YYNGEE. Trimming took 0 bases from V and 6 from J, leaving 12 bases between them. The CDR3 DNA follows: TGTGCCAGCAGCGTAGTCGCACAGTTGGCCGGGGAGCTGTTTTTT. It is translated as CASSVVAQLAGELFF.

V and J are TRBV6-5 and TRBJ1-6; D ambiguous. The CDR3 spans 12 residues. Germline V lookup: CDR1 MNHEY, CDR2 SVGAGI. The ends were cut back, 6 bases at V and 7 bases at J, with 7 bases in the middle. The CDR3 nucleotides are TGTGCCAGCAGGGACCTAAATTCACCCCTCCACTTT. This gives the protein CASRDLNSPLHF.

The chain couples TRBV20-1 to TRBJ1-1; D gene uncertain. Germline V gene lookup returns CDR1 DFQATT and CDR2 SNEGSKA (reference sequence). This CDR3 has 13 residues. Trimming pared 3 bases from V and 1 base from J, leaving 9 bases between. The CDR3 spells CSASRDGNTEAFF. Here the CDR3 DNA reads TGCAGTGCTAGTCGTGACGGGAACACTGAAGCTTTCTTT.

The J gene is TRBJ1-1, the V gene TRBV3-1 (or the pseudogene TRBV3-2), with D hard to call. Germline V gene lookup returns CDR1 LGHDT and CDR2 YNNKEL (reference sequence). The CDR3 loop spans 13 amino acids. Trimming removed 6 bases from V and 2 bases from J, with 10 bases in between. The CDR3 sequence is CASRRGLNTEAFF. The CDR3 DNA reads TGTGCCAGCAGACGCGGACTCAACACTGAAGCTTTCTTT.

The chain combines TRBV19 with TRBJ1-1, with D hard to call. The CDR3 contains 14 residues. From germline, CDR1 is LNHDA and CDR2 SQIVND (reference sequence). Between the trimmed V and J ends, which lost 5 bases and 6 bases, there was a span of 16 bases. The CDR3 here is CASSATWDLSEAFF. DNA of the CDR3: TGTGCCAGTAGTGCGACCTGGGATCTATCTGAAGCTTTCTTT.